The clone carrying this T cell receptor (beta chain) was detected only a few times. The data are from a study of cytomegalovirus exposure and HLA in healthy donors. PCR used 60 Vbeta primers and 13 Jbeta primers. Only in-frame clones appear in the TCRdb table, and some are missing; sequencing was by immunoSEQ multiplex PCR. The top ten hold 4% to 4.5% of the sample, which has over 20,000 clones, under 70% seen once. Trimming removed 6 bases from V and 4 bases from J, with 19 bases in between. Germline CDR1 reads MDHEN; CDR2 reads SYDVKM. The CDR3 consists of 15 residues. This sequence was found in a woman aged 45-65 years in good health and CMV-seronegative. The chain joins TRBV28 to TRBJ2-7; no clear D gene. The sequenced material came from PBMCs. The DNA of the CDR3 is TGTGCCAGCAGCCCCCCCGTTTCGAGGCAGTACGAGCAGTACTTC. It specifies CASSPPVSRQYEQYF.